The next 20 T cell receptor beta chains were all read from a single sample in a study of blood T cell repertoires in COVID-19. Method: immunoSEQ multiplex PCR; TCRdb's copy keeps in-frame clones and lacks some. The data contain roughly 280,000 clones, about 87% of them singletons. The specimen sequenced was PBMCs or T cells enriched from blood (not recorded which). These receptors all stem from a woman between 25 and 40 years old with acute COVID-19.

For the CDR3, the DNA is TGCAGCGTTCAGGTTGGGGGGACCGAGCGTTACGAGCAGTACTTC. Translating it yields CSVQVGGTERYEQYF. The chain carries TRBV29-1 and TRBJ2-7, with a weak D call TRBD2 (6 bases). The CDR3 runs 15 residues. The V end lost 5 bases, the J end lost 4 bases, and 21 bases lay between the germline ends. The germline CDR1 and CDR2 sequences are SQVTM and ANQGSEA.

With respect to this clone: The sample holds other DNA sequences that translate to the same CDR3. The rearrangement uses TRBV4-3 and TRBJ2-7; 8 positions match TRBD1. CDR3 size: 14 residues. Germline CDR1 LGHNA, CDR2 YSLEER. V shed 0 bases, J shed 4 bases, and the junction held 2 bases outside the gene matches. CDR3 amino acids: CASSQDRTGYEQYF. The CDR3 nucleotides read TGCGCCAGCAGCCAAGACCGGACAGGGTACGAGCAGTACTTC.

J is TRBJ2-7 and V is TRBV4-1, with 10 bases lining up with TRBD2. The ends lost 1 base at V and 0 bases at J; junction bases unmatched: 9. The CDR3 has 18 residues. The germline V gene encodes CDR1 MGHRA and CDR2 YSYEKL. CDR3 DNA: TGCGCCAGCAGCCAAGTTGGGGGACTAGCGAAAAGCTCCTACGAGCAGTACTTC. Translated: CASSQVGGLAKSSYEQYF.

The V call is TRBV19, the J call TRBJ2-1, with TRBD1 identical over 11 bases. Germline V gene data show CDR1 as LNHDA and CDR2 as SQIVND (reference sequence). The CDR3 spans 13 residues. Trimming at V came to 6 bases and at J to 7 bases, leaving 2 bases not matched to a gene. DNA for the CDR3: TGTGCCAGTAGCCGGGACAGGGGGAATGAGCAGTTCTTC. It translates to CASSRDRGNEQFF.

V gene TRBV14 combines with J gene TRBJ2-3; the match to TRBD2 covers 11 bases. Germline CDR1 reads SGHDN; CDR2 reads FVKESK. The CDR3 runs to 14 residues. V was pared by 4 bases and J by 9 bases, with 6 bases of the junction left unmatched. CDR3 nucleotide sequence: TGTGCCAGCAGCCCTACTAGCGGGAGTGACACGCAGTATTTT. Translated, it gives CASSPTSGSDTQYF. Variable domain in full (rest from reference TRBV14 and TRBJ2-3): EAGVTQFPSHSVIEKGQTVTLRCDPISGHDNLYWYRRVMGKEIKFLLHFVKESKQDESGMPNNRFLAERTGGTYSTLKVQPAELEDSGVYFCASSPTSGSDTQYFGPGTRLTVL.

The chain is built from TRBV7-9 and TRBJ1-1, with no clear D. V was trimmed by 5 bases and J by 5 bases, leaving 9 bases between them. Germline V gene data show CDR1 as SEHNR and CDR2 as FQNEAQ (reference sequence). The CDR3 totals 12 residues. This chain's CDR3 is CASSPIGTEAFF. In nucleotides, the CDR3 is TGTGCCAGCAGCCCAATCGGTACTGAAGCTTTCTTT.

This chain connects TRBV28 to TRBJ2-7; 7 bases map to TRBD1. V lost 6 bases to trimming and J lost 9 bases; unmatched junction nucleotides: 23. From germline, CDR1 is MDHEN and CDR2 SYDVKM. CDR3 length: 17 amino acids. CDR3 nucleotides: TGTGCCAGCAGCTCTCGGACAGGCCCTCCTTCCCTACGAGGGCAGTACTTC. It codes for CASSSRTGPPSLRGQYF.

This rearrangement joins TRBV3-1 (or the pseudogene TRBV3-2) to TRBJ1-1, with TRBD1 as a possible D gene (5 bases). The V and J ends lost 1 base and 2 bases respectively, with 8 bases between them. The CDR3 extends over 14 amino acids. Per germline, CDR1 LGHDT and CDR2 YNNKEL (reference sequence). The CDR3 here is CASSQADRNTEAFF. CDR3 nucleotides: TGTGCCAGCAGCCAAGCTGACAGAAACACTGAAGCTTTCTTT.

This sequence joins TRBV7-6 and TRBJ2-7; 7 bases agree with TRBD1. This CDR3 has 15 amino acids. Germline V gene data show CDR1 as SGHVS and CDR2 as FNYEAQ. V was clipped by 5 bases and J by 6 bases; unmatched bases: 13. The CDR3 region is CASSGRQGEGSEQYF. CDR3 DNA: TGTGCCAGCAGCGGCCGACAGGGAGAAGGGAGCGAGCAGTACTTC.

This chain links TRBV9 with TRBJ2-3; 8 bases match TRBD2. This CDR3 region has 15 residues. V shed 2 bases, J shed 2 bases, and the junction held 4 bases outside the gene matches. Germline CDR1 and CDR2: SGDLS and YYNGEE. The CDR3 here is CASSVASGYTDTQYF. In DNA, the CDR3 is TGTGCCAGCAGCGTGGCTAGCGGGTACACAGATACGCAGTATTTT.

This clone is medium-sized by share. In DNA, the CDR3 is TGTGCCAGCAGTGAACTAGCGGGAGCAGATACGCAGTATTTT. Protein product: CASSELAGADTQYF. The gene calls are TRBV6-1 and TRBJ2-3; 10 positions agree with TRBD2. Germline V CDR1 and CDR2: MNHNS, SASEGT. The ends lost 2 bases at V and 4 bases at J; junction bases unmatched: 0. The CDR3 totals 14 residues.

This chain's CDR3 is CASIGPTGGGVKNIQYF. CDR3 bases: TGCGCCAGCATTGGACCTACAGGGGGAGGTGTCAAAAACATTCAGTACTTC. The rearrangement uses TRBV10-2 and TRBJ2-4; TRBD1 agrees at 8 bases. Per germline, CDR1 WSHSY and CDR2 SAAADI. With V trimmed by 7 bases and J by 3 bases, 14 bases remained unmatched. The CDR3 totals 17 residues.

The table lists this clone with many counts. The chain has TRBV29-1 and TRBJ2-3; 8 bases are a match to TRBD1. The V and J ends lost 2 bases and 6 bases, in that order; junction bases with no gene match: 10. The CDR3 is made up of 15 amino acids. Per the germline V gene, CDR1 is SQVTM and CDR2 is ANQGSEA. CDR3 region: CSVEQGADQTDTQYF. The CDR3 DNA reads TGCAGCGTTGAACAGGGGGCCGACCAAACCGATACGCAGTATTTT.

This rearrangement joins TRBV6-2 or TRBV6-3 to TRBJ2-7; possibly TRBD1 or TRBD2 for D (6 bases each). The V end was cut by 6 bases, the J end by 4 bases, with 28 bases between. CDR3 length equals 18 residues. Germline V gives CDR1 MNHEY, CDR2 SVGEGT. CDR3: CASSGGHPLIPIEYEQYF. Written as DNA, the CDR3 is TGTGCCAGCAGCGGGGGACACCCCCTCATCCCGATAGAATACGAGCAGTACTTC.

In DNA, the CDR3 is TGCGCCAGCAGCCAAGCTTCACCTATGAGCACAGATACGCAGTATTTT. Residues: CASSQASPMSTDTQYF. This chain uses TRBV4-3 with TRBJ2-3; D is undetermined. V was pared by 1 base and J by 0 bases, with 11 bases between. CDR1 is LGHNA, CDR2 YSLEER, per germline. This CDR3 is 16 amino acids long.

The chain recombines TRBV19 with TRBJ1-5; 7 nucleotides align to TRBD1. The trim removed 7 bases at V and 0 bases at J, leaving 12 bases unmatched. Germline values: CDR1 LNHDA, CDR2 SQIVND (reference sequence). This CDR3 has 17 amino acids. CDR3 region: CASNSLGQKYSNQPQHF. In DNA form, the CDR3 reads TGTGCCAGTAACTCGTTGGGACAGAAATATAGCAATCAGCCCCAGCATTTT.

The chain combines TRBV9 with TRBJ1-4; tentatively, D is TRBD1 (6 bases). Trimming removed 3 bases at V and 4 bases at J, with 16 bases between. The CDR3 totals 16 residues. Per germline, CDR1 SGDLS and CDR2 YYNGEE. CDR3: CASSDGKGVYNEKLFF. CDR3 sequence (DNA): TGTGCCAGCAGCGACGGCAAGGGGGTGTATAATGAAAAACTGTTTTTT.

About this clone: Relative to the germline gene, one junction end is altered; a read error may explain this. V usage is TRBV19 and J usage is TRBJ1-4; perhaps TRBD1 as D (6 bases). This CDR3 is 14 amino acids long. The germline CDR1 and CDR2 sequences are LNHDA and SQIVND (reference sequence). The CDR3 nucleotides are TGTGCCAGTATTATATGCGTTCAGGGGGAAAAACTGTTTTTT. Protein: CASIICVQGEKLFF.

The chain carries TRBV19 and TRBJ2-2, with a possible D match to TRBD2 (6 bases). V was trimmed by 3 bases and J by 1 base, leaving 18 bases between them. Germline CDR1 is LNHDA and CDR2 is SQIVND (reference sequence). The CDR3 loop spans 18 amino acids. The CDR3: CASSIQTGVAVNTGELFF. For the CDR3, the DNA is TGTGCCAGTAGTATCCAAACGGGGGTAGCGGTGAACACCGGGGAGCTGTTTTTT.

This clone was detected once. The rearrangement links TRBV29-1 to TRBJ2-1, with D possibly TRBD1 on 5 matching bases. The length of the CDR3 is 12 residues. Trimming took 7 bases from V and 3 from J, leaving 10 bases between them. Germline V gives CDR1 SQVTM, CDR2 ANQGSEA. CDR3 nucleotide sequence: TGCAGCGGGATGACAGACTACAATGAGCAGTTCTTC. Translated: CSGMTDYNEQFF.